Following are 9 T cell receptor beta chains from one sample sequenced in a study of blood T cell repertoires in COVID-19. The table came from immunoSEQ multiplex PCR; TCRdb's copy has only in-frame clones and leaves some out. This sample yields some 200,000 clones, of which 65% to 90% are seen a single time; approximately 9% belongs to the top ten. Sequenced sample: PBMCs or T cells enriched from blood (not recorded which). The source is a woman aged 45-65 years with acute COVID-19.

This chain's CDR3 is CAISTNGRGTNNYGYTF. In DNA form, the CDR3 reads TGTGCCATCAGTACAAATGGCAGGGGCACAAATAACTATGGCTACACCTTC. This chain uses TRBV10-3 with TRBJ1-2, with D perhaps matching TRBD1 (6 bases). V was clipped by 5 bases and J by 1 base, with 20 bases between them. The CDR3 contains 17 residues. Germline CDR1 and CDR2: ENHRY and SYGVKD.

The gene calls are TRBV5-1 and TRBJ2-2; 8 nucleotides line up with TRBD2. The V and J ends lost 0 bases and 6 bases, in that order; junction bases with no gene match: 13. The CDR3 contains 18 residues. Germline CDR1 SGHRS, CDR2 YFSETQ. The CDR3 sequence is CASSLVGSGGPRAGELFF. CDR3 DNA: TGCGCCAGCAGCTTGGTTGGTTCGGGAGGGCCGCGTGCCGGGGAGCTGTTTTTT.

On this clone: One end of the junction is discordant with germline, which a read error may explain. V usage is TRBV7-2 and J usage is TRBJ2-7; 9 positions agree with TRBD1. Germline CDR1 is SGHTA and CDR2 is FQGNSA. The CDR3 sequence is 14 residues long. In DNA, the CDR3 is TGTGCCAGCAGCTTTCATACTTATGGGACAGGGAAGGTTTTC. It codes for CASSFHTYGTGKVF.

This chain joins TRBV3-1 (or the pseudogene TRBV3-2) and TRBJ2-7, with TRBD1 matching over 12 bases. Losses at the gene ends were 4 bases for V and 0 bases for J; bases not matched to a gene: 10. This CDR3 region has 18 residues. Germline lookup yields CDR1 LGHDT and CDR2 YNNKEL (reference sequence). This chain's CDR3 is CASSPIPGQGAPSYEQYF. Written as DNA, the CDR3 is TGTGCCAGCAGCCCCATTCCGGGACAGGGGGCCCCCTCCTACGAGCAGTACTTC.

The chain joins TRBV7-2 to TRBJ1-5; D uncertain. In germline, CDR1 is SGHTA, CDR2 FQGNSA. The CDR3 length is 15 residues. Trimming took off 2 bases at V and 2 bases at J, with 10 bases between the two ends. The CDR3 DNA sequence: TGTGCCAGCAGCTTACTCGCTACAGGCAATCAGCCCCAGCATTTT. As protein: CASSLLATGNQPQHF.

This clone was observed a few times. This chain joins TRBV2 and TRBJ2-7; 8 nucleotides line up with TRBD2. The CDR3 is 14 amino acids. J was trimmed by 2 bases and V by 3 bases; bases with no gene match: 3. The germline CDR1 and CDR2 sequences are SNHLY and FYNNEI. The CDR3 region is CASSERGDPYEQYF. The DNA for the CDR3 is TGTGCCAGCAGTGAGCGGGGGGATCCCTACGAGCAGTACTTC.

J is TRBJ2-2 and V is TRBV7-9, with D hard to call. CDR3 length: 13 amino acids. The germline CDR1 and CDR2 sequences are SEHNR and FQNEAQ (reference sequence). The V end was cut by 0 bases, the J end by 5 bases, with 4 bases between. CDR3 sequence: CASSLAGTGELFF. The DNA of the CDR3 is TGTGCCAGCAGCTTAGCCGGGACCGGGGAGCTGTTTTTT.

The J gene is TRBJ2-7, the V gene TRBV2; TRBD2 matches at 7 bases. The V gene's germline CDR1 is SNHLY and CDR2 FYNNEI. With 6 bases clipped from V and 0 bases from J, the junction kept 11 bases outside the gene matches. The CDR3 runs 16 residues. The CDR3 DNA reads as TGTGCCAGCAGCACCGGGGGGAGCGGGACCTCCTACGAGCAGTACTTC. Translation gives CASSTGGSGTSYEQYF.

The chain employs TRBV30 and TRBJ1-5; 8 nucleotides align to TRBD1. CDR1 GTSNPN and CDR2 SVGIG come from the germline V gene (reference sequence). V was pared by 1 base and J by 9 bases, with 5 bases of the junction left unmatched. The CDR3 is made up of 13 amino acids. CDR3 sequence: CAWSGQGRTPQHF. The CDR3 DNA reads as TGTGCCTGGAGTGGACAGGGGAGAACGCCCCAGCATTTT.